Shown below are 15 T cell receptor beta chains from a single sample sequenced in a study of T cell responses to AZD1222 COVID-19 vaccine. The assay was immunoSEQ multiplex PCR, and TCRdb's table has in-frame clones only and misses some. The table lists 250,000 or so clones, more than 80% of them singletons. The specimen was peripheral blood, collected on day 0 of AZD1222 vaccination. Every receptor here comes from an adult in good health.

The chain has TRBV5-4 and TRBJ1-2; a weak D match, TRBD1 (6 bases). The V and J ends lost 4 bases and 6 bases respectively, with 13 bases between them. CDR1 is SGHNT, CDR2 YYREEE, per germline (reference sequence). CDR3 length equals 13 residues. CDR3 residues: CASSRAGADGYTF. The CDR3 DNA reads TGTGCCAGCAGCCGGGCGGGGGCCGATGGCTACACCTTC. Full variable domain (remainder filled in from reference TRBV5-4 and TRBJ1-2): ETGVTQSPTHLIKTRGQQVTLRCSSQSGHNTVSWYQQALGQGPQFIFQYYREEENGRGNFPPRFSGLQFPNYSSELNVNALELDDSALYLCASSRAGADGYTFGSGTRLTVV.

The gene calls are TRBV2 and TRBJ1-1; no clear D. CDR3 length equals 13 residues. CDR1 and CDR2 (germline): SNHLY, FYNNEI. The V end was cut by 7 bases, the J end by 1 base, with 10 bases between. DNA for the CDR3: TGTGCCAGCATCCTCCCCTCGAACACTGAAGCTTTCTTT. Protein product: CASILPSNTEAFF. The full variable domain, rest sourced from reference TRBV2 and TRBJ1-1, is EPEVTQTPSHQVTQMGQEVILRCVPISNHLYFYWYRQILGQKVEFLVSFYNNEISEKSEIFDDQFSVERPDGSNFTLKIRSTKLEDSAMYFCASILPSNTEAFFGQGTRLTVV.

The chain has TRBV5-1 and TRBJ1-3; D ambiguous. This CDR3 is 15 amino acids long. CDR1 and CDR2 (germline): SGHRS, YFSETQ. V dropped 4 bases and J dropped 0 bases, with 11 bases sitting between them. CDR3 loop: CASSTRPSSGNTIYF. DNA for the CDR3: TGCGCCAGCAGCACGAGACCGAGCTCTGGAAACACCATATATTTT.

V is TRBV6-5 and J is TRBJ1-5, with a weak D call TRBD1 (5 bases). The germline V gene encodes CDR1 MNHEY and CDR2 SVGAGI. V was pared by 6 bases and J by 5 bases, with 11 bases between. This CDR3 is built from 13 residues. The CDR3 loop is CASRPGTDQPQHF. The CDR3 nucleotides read TGTGCCAGCAGGCCCGGGACCGATCAGCCCCAGCATTTT.

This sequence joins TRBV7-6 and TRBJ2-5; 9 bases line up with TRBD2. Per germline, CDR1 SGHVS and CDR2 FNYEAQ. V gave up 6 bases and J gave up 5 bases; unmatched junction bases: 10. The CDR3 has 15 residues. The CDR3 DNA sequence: TGTGCCAGCAGTCCACTGGGACTAGCTATGGAGACCCAGTACTTC. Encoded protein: CASSPLGLAMETQYF.

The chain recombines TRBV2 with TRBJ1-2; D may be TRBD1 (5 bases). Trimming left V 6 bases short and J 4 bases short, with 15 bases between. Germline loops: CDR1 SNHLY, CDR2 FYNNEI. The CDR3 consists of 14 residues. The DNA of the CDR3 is TGTGCCAGCAGCCCCTCGGGGACGGGCTATGGCTACACCTTC. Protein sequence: CASSPSGTGYGYTF.

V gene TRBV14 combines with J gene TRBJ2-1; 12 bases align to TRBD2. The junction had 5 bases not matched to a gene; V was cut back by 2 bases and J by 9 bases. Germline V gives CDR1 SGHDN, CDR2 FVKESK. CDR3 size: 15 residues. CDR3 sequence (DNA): TGTGCCAGCAGCCAAACTAGCGGGAGGAGAGGTGAGCAGTTCTTC. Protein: CASSQTSGRRGEQFF.

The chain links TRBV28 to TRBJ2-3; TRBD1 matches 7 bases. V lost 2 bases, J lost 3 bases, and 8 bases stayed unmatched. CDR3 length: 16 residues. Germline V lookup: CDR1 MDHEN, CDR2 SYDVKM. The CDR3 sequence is CASSLRQGLGTDTQYF. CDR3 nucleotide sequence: TGTGCCAGCAGTTTAAGACAGGGCCTGGGGACAGATACGCAGTATTTT.

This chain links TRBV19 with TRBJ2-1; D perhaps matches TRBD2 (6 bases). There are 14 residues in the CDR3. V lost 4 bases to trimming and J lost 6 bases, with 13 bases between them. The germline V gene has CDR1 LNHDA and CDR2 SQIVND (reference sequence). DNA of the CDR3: TGTGCCAGTAGTACTCCCGGGGGAAGCAATGAGCAGTTCTTC. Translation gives CASSTPGGSNEQFF. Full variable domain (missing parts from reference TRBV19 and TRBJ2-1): DGGITQSPKYLFRKEGQNVTLSCEQNLNHDAMYWYRQDPGQGLRLIYYSQIVNDFQKGDIAEGYSVSREKKESFPLTVTSAQKNPTAFYLCASSTPGGSNEQFFGPGTRLTVL.

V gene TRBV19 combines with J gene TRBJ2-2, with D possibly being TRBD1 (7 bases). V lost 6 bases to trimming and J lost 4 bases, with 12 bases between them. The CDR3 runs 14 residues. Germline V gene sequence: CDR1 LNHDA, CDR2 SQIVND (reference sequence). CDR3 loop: CASRGGTVTGELFF. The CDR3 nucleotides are TGTGCCAGTAGAGGAGGGACAGTCACCGGGGAGCTGTTTTTT.

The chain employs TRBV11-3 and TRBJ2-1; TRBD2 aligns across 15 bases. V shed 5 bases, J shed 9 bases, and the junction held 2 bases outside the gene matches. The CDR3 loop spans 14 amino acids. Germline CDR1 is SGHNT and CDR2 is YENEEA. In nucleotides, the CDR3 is TGTGCCAGCAGCCTGGGACTAGCGGGAGGTGAGCAGTTCTTC. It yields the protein CASSLGLAGGEQFF.

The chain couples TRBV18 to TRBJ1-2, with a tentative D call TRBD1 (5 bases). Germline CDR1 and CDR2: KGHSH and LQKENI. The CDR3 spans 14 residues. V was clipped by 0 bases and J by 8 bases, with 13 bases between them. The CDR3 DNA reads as TGTGCCAGCTCACCACCGATGGGGGGAGAAGGCTACACCTTC. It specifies CASSPPMGGEGYTF.

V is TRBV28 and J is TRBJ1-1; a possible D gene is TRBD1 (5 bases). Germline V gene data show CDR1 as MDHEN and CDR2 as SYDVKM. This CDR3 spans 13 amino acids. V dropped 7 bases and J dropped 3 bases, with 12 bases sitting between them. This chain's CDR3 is CASTGGRDTEAFF. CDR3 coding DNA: TGTGCCAGCACGGGGGGGAGGGACACTGAAGCTTTCTTT.

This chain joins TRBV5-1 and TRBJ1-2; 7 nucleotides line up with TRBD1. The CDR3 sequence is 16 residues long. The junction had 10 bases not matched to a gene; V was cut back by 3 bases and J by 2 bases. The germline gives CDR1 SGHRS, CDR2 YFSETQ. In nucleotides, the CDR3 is TGCGCCAGCAGCTCACCATCAGGGGGAGGGAACTATGGCTACACCTTC. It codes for CASSSPSGGGNYGYTF.

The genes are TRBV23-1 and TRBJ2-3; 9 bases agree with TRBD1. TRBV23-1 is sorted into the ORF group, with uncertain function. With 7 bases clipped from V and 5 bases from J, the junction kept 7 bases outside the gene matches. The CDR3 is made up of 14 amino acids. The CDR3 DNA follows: TGCGCCAGCACCCGGACAGGGGAGAGAGATACGCAGTATTTT. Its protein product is CASTRTGERDTQYF.